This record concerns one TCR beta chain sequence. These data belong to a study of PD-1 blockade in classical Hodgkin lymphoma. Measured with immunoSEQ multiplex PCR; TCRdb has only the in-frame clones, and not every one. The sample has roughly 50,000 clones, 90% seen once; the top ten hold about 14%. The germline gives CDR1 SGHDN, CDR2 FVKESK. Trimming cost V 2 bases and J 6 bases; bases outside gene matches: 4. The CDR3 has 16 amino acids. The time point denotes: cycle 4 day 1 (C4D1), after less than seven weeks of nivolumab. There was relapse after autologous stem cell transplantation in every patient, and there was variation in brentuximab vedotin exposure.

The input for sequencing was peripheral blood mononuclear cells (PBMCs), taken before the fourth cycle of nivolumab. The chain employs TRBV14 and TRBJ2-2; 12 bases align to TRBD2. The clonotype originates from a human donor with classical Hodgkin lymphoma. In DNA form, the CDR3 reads TGTGCCAGCAGCCAACGACTAGCGGGAGCGGCCGGGGAGCTGTTTTTT. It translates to CASSQRLAGAAGELFF.